This T cell receptor (beta chain) was retrieved from a study of T cell changes during pregnancy in multiple sclerosis. Some clones are missing from TCRdb's copy, which holds only in-frame ones; the method was immunoSEQ multiplex PCR. The sample lists about 40,000 clones, roughly 90% occurring once. The V end lost 0 bases, the J end lost 5 bases, and 13 bases lay between the germline ends. The CDR3 runs to 15 residues. Germline V gene data show CDR1 as LNHDA and CDR2 as SQIVND (reference sequence). The TCR was taken from a female donor with multiple sclerosis, enrolled in a pregnancy study. The chain joins TRBV19 to TRBJ1-2, with D possibly TRBD1 on 6 matching bases. Sequencing used CD8+ T cells from peripheral blood mononuclear cells, obtained in the first trimester of pregnancy. CDR3 coding DNA: TGTGCCAGTAGTATAGATGGGGGGGCGCGGTATGGCTACACCTTC. It encodes CASSIDGGARYGYTF.